Sequencing of this T cell receptor beta chain was carried out in a study of T cells in Graves' hyperthyroidism and ophthalmopathy. On the study more broadly: The blood sample was taken at first diagnosis, before treatment began. Study-wide results and limits: It was a median 6.5 months before onset that the model predicted ophthalmopathy.

This CDR3 is 15 amino acids long. V was trimmed by 7 bases and J by 0 bases, leaving 14 bases between them. Germline V gene sequence: CDR1 PRHDT, CDR2 FYEKMQ (reference sequence). Patients were excluded because of uncontrolled infection, other autoimmune disease, pregnancy or lactation. Regions amplified from RNA transcripts were the TCR beta CDR3 regions. Primed by the HTBI set, a first-round RT-PCR was run on the TCR CDR3. TCRdb fed the multiplex PCR reads into MiXCR, producing one record per CDR3 protein. The sample has about 600,000 distinct CDR3 sequences, about a sixth seen once. This clonotype was recorded many times. Antigen: not known.

The chain couples TRBV13 to TRBJ2-3, with TRBD1 as a possible D gene (6 bases). Sequenced sample: blood. The sequence was collected from a woman aged 40 to 55 with Graves' ophthalmopathy. The CDR3 bases are TGTGCCAGCACCACGTGGGGGCCTAGCACAGATACGCAGTATTTT. Translated, it gives CASTTWGPSTDTQYF.